These 14 T cell receptor beta chains came from one sample sequenced in a study of T cell repertoires in cytomegalovirus infection. Antigens of these TCRs are unknown. Using its own MiXCR run on the reads, TCRdb lists one record per CDR3 protein. The table lists hundreds of thousands of distinct CDR3 sequences, 25% to 30% of them singletons. The specimen comprised cultured PBMCs, sampled from culture after CMV antigen stimulation. The receptors shown here come from a human donor in good health (CMV status not recorded). Some clones in this sample may be carry-over from other donors' samples.

The rearrangement joins TRBV10-2 to TRBJ1-2; 7 bases map to TRBD1. CDR3 size: 13 residues. The germline gives CDR1 WSHSY, CDR2 SAAADI. The V and J ends lost 6 bases and 4 bases, in that order; junction bases with no gene match: 5. Written as DNA, the CDR3 is TGCGCCAGCAGCGGGGACAGAGCCTATGGCTACACCTTC. Protein product: CASSGDRAYGYTF.

The rearrangement joins TRBV9 to TRBJ1-1, with D hard to call. The germline V and J ends were trimmed by 3 bases and 6 bases, with 12 bases remaining between them. Germline CDR1 and CDR2: SGDLS and YYNGEE. This CDR3 has 13 residues. The CDR3 DNA reads TGTGCCAGCAGCGCGTCGGGGATCGCTGAAGCTTTCTTT. Its translation: CASSASGIAEAFF.

For this clonotype: One end of the junction does not line up with germline, which may come from a read error. The DNA for the CDR3 is TGTGCCACCAGTCATTCCCCCCACGGCGGCAATCAGCCCCCGCATTTT. Protein: CATSHSPHGGNQPPHF. The V and J genes are TRBV24-1 and TRBJ1-5, with D unclear. CDR1 is KGHDR, CDR2 SFDVKD, per germline. The CDR3 totals 16 residues.

The CDR3 loop is CASSFDRVSANEKLFF. CDR3 sequence (DNA): TGTGCCAGCAGTTTCGACAGGGTATCGGCTAATGAAAAACTGTTTTTT. This chain connects TRBV27 to TRBJ1-4; 7 nucleotides line up with TRBD1. Germline CDR1 is MNHEY and CDR2 is SMNVEV (reference sequence). The length of the CDR3 is 16 residues. The V gene end was trimmed by 3 bases and the J gene end by 3 bases; junction bases not matched to a gene: 7.

The genes are TRBV20-1 and TRBJ2-1; a possible D gene is TRBD2 (7 bases). The CDR3 covers 18 residues. Per the germline V gene, CDR1 is DFQATT and CDR2 is SNEGSKA (reference sequence). Trimming took 1 base from V and 0 from J, leaving 19 bases between them. The CDR3 region is CSARAQGGTLSSYNEQFF. DNA for the CDR3: TGCAGTGCTAGAGCCCAGGGAGGGACACTAAGCTCCTACAATGAGCAGTTCTTC.

In this sample, this clonotype turned up many times. The chain has TRBV12-3 or TRBV12-4 and TRBJ2-2; D remains ambiguous. The CDR3 is 14 amino acids. Trimming stripped 5 bases from V and 6 bases from J, with 13 bases between. As DNA, the CDR3 is TGTGCCAGCAGTCACCTAAAAGTCCCCGGGGAGCTGTTTTTT. It specifies CASSHLKVPGELFF.

This chain joins TRBV5-3 and TRBJ2-5, with D possibly TRBD2 on 6 matching bases. TRBV5-3 is an ORF, and what it does is uncertain. This CDR3 region has 13 residues. V dropped 8 bases and J dropped 4 bases, with 15 bases sitting between them. CDR3 bases: TGTGCCAGCAGCGGCGGGAATCCAGAGACCCAGTACTTC. This gives the protein CASSGGNPETQYF.

This chain connects TRBV27 to TRBJ2-1; 7 bases align to TRBD1. The CDR3 has 15 residues. V trimming: 6 bases; J trimming: 13 bases; junction bases outside the gene matches: 18. CDR1 and CDR2 from the germline V gene are MNHEY and SMNVEV (reference sequence). The CDR3 nucleotides read TGTGCCAGCAGCTCCCCTGGAGATAGACAGGGCGATCAGTTCTTC. Residues: CASSSPGDRQGDQFF.

This chain connects TRBV29-1 to TRBJ2-1, with D maybe TRBD2 (6 bases). CDR1 is SQVTM and CDR2 is ANQGSEA in the germline V gene. V lost 8 bases to trimming and J lost 5 bases, with 16 bases between them. The CDR3 consists of 13 residues. CDR3 bases: TGCAGCCCTATCCTTGGGACTCACAATGAGCAGTTCTTC. This encodes CSPILGTHNEQFF.

The chain joins TRBV4-1 to TRBJ2-1; D remains ambiguous. The V and J ends lost 0 bases and 1 base respectively, with 7 bases between them. Per germline, CDR1 MGHRA and CDR2 YSYEKL. This CDR3 is built from 15 residues. This chain's CDR3 is CASSQEGGSYNEQFF. CDR3 DNA sequence: TGCGCCAGCAGCCAAGAAGGTGGTTCCTACAATGAGCAGTTCTTC.

The CDR3 DNA is TGTGCCAGCAGTCCGTCCGGGACGGATCATGGCTACACCTTC. Its protein is CASSPSGTDHGYTF. This sequence joins TRBV7-9 and TRBJ1-2, with D tentatively TRBD1 (5 bases). V lost 6 bases to trimming and J lost 6 bases, with 17 bases between them. The CDR3 has 14 residues. Looked up from germline, CDR1 is SEHNR and CDR2 is FQNEAQ (reference sequence). The full variable domain, its missing parts supplied by reference TRBV7-9 and TRBJ1-2, is DTGVSQNPRHKITKRGQNVTFRCDPISEHNRLYWYRQTLGQGPEFLTYFQNEAQLEKSRLLSDRFSAERPKGSFSTLEIQRTEQGDSAMYLCASSPSGTDHGYTFGSGTRLTVV.

The V and J genes are TRBV27 and TRBJ1-5; 7 positions agree with TRBD1. V dropped 5 bases and J dropped 3; count of bases not matched to a gene: 4. Germline V gene data show CDR1 as MNHEY and CDR2 as SMNVEV (reference sequence). This CDR3 has 14 amino acids. The CDR3 bases are TGTGCCAGCAGTCCCACAGGGGTCAATCAGCCCCAGCATTTT. Its protein product is CASSPTGVNQPQHF.

This clonotype was recorded many times. J is TRBJ2-3 and V is TRBV7-6; TRBD2 aligns across 12 bases. CDR3 length: 17 amino acids. Per the germline V gene, CDR1 is SGHVS and CDR2 is FNYEAQ. V gave up 4 bases and J gave up 5 bases; unmatched junction bases: 10. CDR3 DNA: TGTGCCAGCAGCTCCTCTCTAGCGGGGGGGCTTGGAGATACGCAGTATTTT. This codes for CASSSSLAGGLGDTQYF.

This clonotype has just a few counts. The rearrangement uses TRBV7-6 and TRBJ2-7; TRBD2 aligns across 7 bases. V trimming: 3 bases; J trimming: 0 bases; junction bases outside the gene matches: 5. In germline, CDR1 is SGHVS, CDR2 FNYEAQ. CDR3 size: 15 residues. The CDR3 DNA sequence: TGTGCCAGCAGCTTCGGCCGGGGGGTCTCCTACGAGCAGTACTTC. Translation gives CASSFGRGVSYEQYF.